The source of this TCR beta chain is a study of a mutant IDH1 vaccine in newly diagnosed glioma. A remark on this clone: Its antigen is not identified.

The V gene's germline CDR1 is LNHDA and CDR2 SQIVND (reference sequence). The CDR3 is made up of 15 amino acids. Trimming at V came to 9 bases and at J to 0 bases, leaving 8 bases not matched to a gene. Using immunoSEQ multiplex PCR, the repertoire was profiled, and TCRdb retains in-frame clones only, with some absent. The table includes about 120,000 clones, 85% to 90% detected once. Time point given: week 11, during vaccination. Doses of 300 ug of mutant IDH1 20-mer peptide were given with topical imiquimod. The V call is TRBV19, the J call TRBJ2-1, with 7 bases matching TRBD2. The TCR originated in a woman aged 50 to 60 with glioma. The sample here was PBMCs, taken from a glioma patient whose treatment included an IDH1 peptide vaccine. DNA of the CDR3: TGTGCCAGACCTTGGCGGGAGAGCTCCTACAATGAGCAGTTCTTC. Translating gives CARPWRESSYNEQFF.